Presented here are 5 T cell receptor beta chains from one specimen sequenced in a study of Graves' ophthalmopathy and Graves' hyperthyroidism. Scientists amplified the TCR beta CDR3 regions from RNA transcripts. The library came from an HTBI-primed first-round RT-PCR and a second-round multiplex PCR. TCRdb re-derived calls from the multiplex PCR reads in MiXCR, one entry per CDR3 protein. Of about 640,000 distinct CDR3 sequences in the sample, over 40% are singletons; the top ten hold more than 2.5%. The sequenced sample was peripheral blood. These receptors all come from an adult man with Graves' ophthalmopathy.

The chain uses TRBV6-6 and TRBJ2-7; TRBD1 aligns across 9 bases. V dropped 5 bases and J dropped 3; count of bases not matched to a gene: 8. CDR3 length equals 15 residues. The germline V gene encodes CDR1 MNHNY and CDR2 SVGAGI (reference sequence). The CDR3 bases are TGTGCCAGCAGTGAGAACCGGGACAGGGTCTACGAGCAGTACTTC. Protein: CASSENRDRVYEQYF.

With respect to this clonotype: A much bigger clone sits one base away, suggesting this may be a read error. This rearrangement joins TRBV5-1 to TRBJ1-6; D is possibly TRBD1 (5 bases). This CDR3 is 13 amino acids long. Germline lookup yields CDR1 SGHRS and CDR2 YFSETQ. V lost 4 bases, J lost 8 bases, and 10 bases lay in between. CDR3: CASSPGMDSPLHF. The CDR3 region has the DNA TGCGCCAGCAGCCCAGGGATGGATTCACCCCTCCACTTT. Full variable domain (missing parts from reference TRBV5-1 and TRBJ1-6): KAGVTQTPRYLIKTRGQQVTLSCSPISGHRSVSWYQQTPGQGLQFLFEYFSETQRNKGNFPGRFSGRQFSNSRSEMNVSTLELGDSALYLCASSPGMDSPLHFGNGTRLTVT.

This clonotype was counted a few times. The chain has TRBV4-1 and TRBJ2-7; 8 bases agree with TRBD1. This CDR3 is built from 16 residues. V shed 4 bases, J shed 7 bases, and the junction held 15 bases outside the gene matches. The germline V gene has CDR1 MGHRA and CDR2 YSYEKL. In DNA, the CDR3 is TGCGCCAGCAGCCCCCGAGTGGGACAGGCAAGAGAAGAGCAGTACTTC. Its translation: CASSPRVGQAREEQYF.

The rearrangement links TRBV11-1 to TRBJ1-6, with a possible D match to TRBD1 (6 bases). Trimming cost V 8 bases and J 8 bases, with 10 bases left between them. The CDR3 extends over 12 amino acids. Per the germline V gene, CDR1 is SGHAT and CDR2 is FQDESV (reference sequence). The CDR3 DNA sequence: TGTGCCAGCTTCTACAGGGATTCACCCCTCCACTTT. Its protein is CASFYRDSPLHF.

The chain joins TRBV20-1 to TRBJ2-5; 7 positions match TRBD2. V gave up 1 base and J gave up 5 bases; unmatched junction bases: 1. The CDR3 loop spans 12 amino acids. Germline CDR1 and CDR2: DFQATT and SNEGSKA (reference sequence). CDR3 amino acids: CSARGLAETQYF. The CDR3 DNA reads TGCAGTGCTAGAGGACTAGCCGAGACCCAGTACTTC.